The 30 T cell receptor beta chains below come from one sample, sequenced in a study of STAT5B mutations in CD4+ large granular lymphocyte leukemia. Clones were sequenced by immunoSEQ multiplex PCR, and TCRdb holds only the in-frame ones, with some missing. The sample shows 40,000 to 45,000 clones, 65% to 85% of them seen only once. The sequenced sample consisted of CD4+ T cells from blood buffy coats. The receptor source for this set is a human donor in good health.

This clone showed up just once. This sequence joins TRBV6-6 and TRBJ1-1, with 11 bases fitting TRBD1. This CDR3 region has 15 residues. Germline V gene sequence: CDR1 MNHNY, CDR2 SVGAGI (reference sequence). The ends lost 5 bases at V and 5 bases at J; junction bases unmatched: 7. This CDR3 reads CASSRTGGLGTEAFF. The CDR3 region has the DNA TGTGCCAGCAGTAGGACAGGGGGCTTGGGTACTGAAGCTTTCTTT.

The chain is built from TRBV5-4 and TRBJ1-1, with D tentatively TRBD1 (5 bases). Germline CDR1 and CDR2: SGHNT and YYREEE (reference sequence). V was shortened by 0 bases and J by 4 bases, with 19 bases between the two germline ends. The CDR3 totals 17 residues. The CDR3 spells CASSLEGSTISSTEAFF. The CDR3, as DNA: TGTGCCAGCAGCTTGGAGGGGTCAACTATATCAAGCACTGAAGCTTTCTTT.

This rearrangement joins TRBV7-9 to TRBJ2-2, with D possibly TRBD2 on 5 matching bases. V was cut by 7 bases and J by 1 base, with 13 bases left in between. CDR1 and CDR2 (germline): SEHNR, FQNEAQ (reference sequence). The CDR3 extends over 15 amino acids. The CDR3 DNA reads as TGTGCCAGCACCGTTCTTCGGGGGAACACCGGGGAGCTGTTTTTT. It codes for CASTVLRGNTGELFF. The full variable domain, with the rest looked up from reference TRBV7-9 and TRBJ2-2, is DTGVSQNPRHKITKRGQNVTFRCDPISEHNRLYWYRQTLGQGPEFLTYFQNEAQLEKSRLLSDRFSAERPKGSFSTLEIQRTEQGDSAMYLCASTVLRGNTGELFFGEGSRLTVL.

CDR3 protein: CASSLVGTRGEAFF. CDR3 in DNA: TGTGCCAGCAGCTTGGTGGGGACTAGAGGTGAAGCTTTCTTT. The J gene is TRBJ1-1, the V gene TRBV5-4; D perhaps matches TRBD1 (5 bases). The CDR3 extends over 14 amino acids. CDR1 is SGHNT and CDR2 is YYREEE in the germline V gene (reference sequence). The V and J ends lost 0 bases and 7 bases respectively, with 13 bases between them. Variable domain in full (rest from reference TRBV5-4 and TRBJ1-1): ETGVTQSPTHLIKTRGQQVTLRCSSQSGHNTVSWYQQALGQGPQFIFQYYREEENGRGNFPPRFSGLQFPNYSSELNVNALELDDSALYLCASSLVGTRGEAFFGQGTRLTVV.

CDR3 sequence: CASSRLAGKETQYF. CDR3 bases: TGTGCCAGCAGTCGACTAGCGGGTAAAGAGACCCAGTACTTC. The rearrangement uses TRBV7-2 and TRBJ2-5; 10 bases are a match to TRBD2. CDR3 length: 14 amino acids. J gave up 3 bases and V 6 bases, and 4 bases lay outside the gene matches. Germline V gives CDR1 SGHTA, CDR2 FQGNSA.

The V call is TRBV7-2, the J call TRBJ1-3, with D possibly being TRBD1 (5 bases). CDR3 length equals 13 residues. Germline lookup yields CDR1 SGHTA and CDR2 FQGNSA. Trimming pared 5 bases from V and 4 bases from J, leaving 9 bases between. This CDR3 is CASSNRQGNTIYF. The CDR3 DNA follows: TGTGCCAGCAGCAACCGACAGGGAAACACCATATATTTT. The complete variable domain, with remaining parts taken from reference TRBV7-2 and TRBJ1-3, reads GAGVSQSPSNKVTEKGKDVELRCDPISGHTALYWYRQSLGQGLEFLIYFQGNSAPDKSGLPSDRFSAERTGGSVSTLTIQRTQQEDSAVYLCASSNRQGNTIYFGEGSWLTVV.

DNA for the CDR3: TGTGCTAGTGGGTCGTCCAGGGACGTCACTGAAGCTTTCTTT. It yields the protein CASGSSRDVTEAFF. V and J are TRBV12-5 and TRBJ1-1; D is possibly TRBD1 (5 bases). V was shortened by 6 bases and J by 4 bases, with 15 bases between the two germline ends. The germline CDR1 and CDR2 sequences are LGHNT and FRNRAP. CDR3 length equals 14 residues.

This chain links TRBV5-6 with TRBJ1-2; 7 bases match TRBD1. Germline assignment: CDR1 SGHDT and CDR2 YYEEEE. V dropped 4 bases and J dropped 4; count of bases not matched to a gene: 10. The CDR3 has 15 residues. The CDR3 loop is CASSKSTGRGYGYTF. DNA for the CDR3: TGTGCCAGCAGCAAGTCGACAGGGAGGGGCTATGGCTACACCTTC.

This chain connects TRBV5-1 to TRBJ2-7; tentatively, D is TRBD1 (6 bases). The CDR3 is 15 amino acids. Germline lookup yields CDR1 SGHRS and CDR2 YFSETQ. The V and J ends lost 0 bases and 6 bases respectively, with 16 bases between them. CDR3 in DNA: TGCGCCAGCAGCTTGGACAGGGCTTTTTCCGCCGAGCAGTACTTC. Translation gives CASSLDRAFSAEQYF.

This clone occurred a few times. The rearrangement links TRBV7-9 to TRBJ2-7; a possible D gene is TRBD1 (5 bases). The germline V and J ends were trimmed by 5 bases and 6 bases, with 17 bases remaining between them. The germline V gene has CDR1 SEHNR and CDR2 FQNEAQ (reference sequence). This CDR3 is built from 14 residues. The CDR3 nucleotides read TGTGCCAGCAGCGCCCGATTAACAGGATCCGAGCAGTACTTC. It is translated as CASSARLTGSEQYF.

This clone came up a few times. DNA of the CDR3: TGTGCCAGCAGCTTGGGACAGGGGGATTTTCAGCCCCAGCATTTT. Encoded protein: CASSLGQGDFQPQHF. V usage is TRBV7-9 and J usage is TRBJ1-5; 11 bases agree with TRBD1. CDR3 length equals 15 residues. V was clipped by 3 bases and J by 6 bases; unmatched bases: 4. Germline CDR1 and CDR2: SEHNR and FQNEAQ (reference sequence).

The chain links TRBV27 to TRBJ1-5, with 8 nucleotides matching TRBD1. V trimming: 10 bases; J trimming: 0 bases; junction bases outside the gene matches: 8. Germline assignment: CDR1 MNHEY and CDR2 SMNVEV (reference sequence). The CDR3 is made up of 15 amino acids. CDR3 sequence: CATGQGLSSNQPQHF. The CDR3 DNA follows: TGTGCCACCGGACAGGGACTTTCTAGCAATCAGCCCCAGCATTTT.

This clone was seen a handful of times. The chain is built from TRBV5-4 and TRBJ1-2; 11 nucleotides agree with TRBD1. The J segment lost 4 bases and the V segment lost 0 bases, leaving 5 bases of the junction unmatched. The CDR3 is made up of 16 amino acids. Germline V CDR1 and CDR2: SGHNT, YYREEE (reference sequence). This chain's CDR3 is CASSLGTGGDGYGYTF. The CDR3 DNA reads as TGTGCCAGCAGCTTGGGGACAGGGGGCGACGGCTATGGCTACACCTTC.

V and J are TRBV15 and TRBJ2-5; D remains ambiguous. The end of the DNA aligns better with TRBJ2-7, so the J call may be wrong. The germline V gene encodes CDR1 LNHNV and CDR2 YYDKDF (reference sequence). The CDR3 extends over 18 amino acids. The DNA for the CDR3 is TGTGCCACCAGCAGAATGAGTGTACAGAGCCATTTAACCTACGAGCAGTACTTC. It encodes CATSRMSVQSHLTYEQYF.

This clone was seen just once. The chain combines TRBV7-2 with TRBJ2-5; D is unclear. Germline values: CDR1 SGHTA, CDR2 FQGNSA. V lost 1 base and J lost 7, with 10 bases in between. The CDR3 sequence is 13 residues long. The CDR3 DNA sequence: TGTGCCAGCAGCTTAGGATCGCCCCGGACCCAGTACTTC. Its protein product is CASSLGSPRTQYF.

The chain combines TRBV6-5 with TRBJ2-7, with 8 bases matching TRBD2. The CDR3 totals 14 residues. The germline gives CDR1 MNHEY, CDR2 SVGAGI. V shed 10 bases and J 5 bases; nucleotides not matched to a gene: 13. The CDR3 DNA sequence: TGTGCCACGGGACGGGCTAGCGGGTTCCACGAGCAGTACTTC. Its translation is CATGRASGFHEQYF.

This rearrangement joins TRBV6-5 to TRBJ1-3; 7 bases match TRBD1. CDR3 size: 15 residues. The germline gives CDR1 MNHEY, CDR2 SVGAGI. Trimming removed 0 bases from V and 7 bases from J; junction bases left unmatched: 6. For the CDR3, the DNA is TGTGCCAGCAGTTACTCCACAGGGGCGGGTAACACCATATATTTT. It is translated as CASSYSTGAGNTIYF.

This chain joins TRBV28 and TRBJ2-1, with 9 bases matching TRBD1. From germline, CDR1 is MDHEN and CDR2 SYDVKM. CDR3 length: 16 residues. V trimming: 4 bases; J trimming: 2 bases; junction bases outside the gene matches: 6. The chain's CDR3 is CASSSPTGGTYNEQFF. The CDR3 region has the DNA TGTGCCAGCAGTTCCCCAACAGGGGGCACCTACAATGAGCAGTTCTTC.

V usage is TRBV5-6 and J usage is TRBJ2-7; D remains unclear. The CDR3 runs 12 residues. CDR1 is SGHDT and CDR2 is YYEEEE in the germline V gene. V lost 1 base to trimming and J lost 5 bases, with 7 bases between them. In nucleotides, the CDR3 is TGTGCCAGCAGCTTGAGCAGAAACGAGCAGTACTTC. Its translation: CASSLSRNEQYF.

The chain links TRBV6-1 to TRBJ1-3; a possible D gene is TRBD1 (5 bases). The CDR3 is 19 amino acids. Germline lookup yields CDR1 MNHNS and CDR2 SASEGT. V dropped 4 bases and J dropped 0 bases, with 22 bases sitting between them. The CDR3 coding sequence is TGTGCCAGCAGTGTCCCCGTCGGGCAGGGAAAGACCTCTGGAAACACCATATATTTT. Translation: CASSVPVGQGKTSGNTIYF.

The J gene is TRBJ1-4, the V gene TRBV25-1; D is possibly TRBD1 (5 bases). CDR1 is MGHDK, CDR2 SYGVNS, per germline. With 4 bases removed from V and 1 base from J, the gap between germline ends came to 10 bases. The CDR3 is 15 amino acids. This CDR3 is CASSGDRLTNEKLFF. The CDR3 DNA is TGTGCCAGCAGTGGCGACAGATTAACTAATGAAAAACTGTTTTTT.

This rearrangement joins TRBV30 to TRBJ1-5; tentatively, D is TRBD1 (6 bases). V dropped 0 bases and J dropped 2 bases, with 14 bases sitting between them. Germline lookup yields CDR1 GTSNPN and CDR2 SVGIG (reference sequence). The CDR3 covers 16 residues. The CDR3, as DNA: TGTGCCTGGAGTGTAGGGGCAGGGGTTGGCAATCAGCCCCAGCATTTT. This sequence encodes CAWSVGAGVGNQPQHF.

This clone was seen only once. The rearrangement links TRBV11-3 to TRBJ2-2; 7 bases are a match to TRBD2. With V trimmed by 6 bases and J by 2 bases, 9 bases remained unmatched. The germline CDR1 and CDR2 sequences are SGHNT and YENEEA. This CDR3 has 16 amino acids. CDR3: CASSPTGRGNTGELFF. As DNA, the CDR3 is TGTGCCAGCAGTCCAACGGGGAGGGGCAACACCGGGGAGCTGTTTTTT.

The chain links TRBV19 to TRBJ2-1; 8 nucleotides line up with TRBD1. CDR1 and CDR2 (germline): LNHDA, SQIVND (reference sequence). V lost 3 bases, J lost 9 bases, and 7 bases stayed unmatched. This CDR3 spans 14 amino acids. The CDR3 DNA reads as TGTGCCAGTAGTATGAGTGGACAGGGTACTGAGCAGTTCTTC. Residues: CASSMSGQGTEQFF.

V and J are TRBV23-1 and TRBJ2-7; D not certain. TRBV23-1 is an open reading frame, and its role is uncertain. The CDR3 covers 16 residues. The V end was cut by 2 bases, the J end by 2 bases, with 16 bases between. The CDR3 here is CASSQRKSQTPYEQYF. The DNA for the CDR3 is TGCGCCAGCAGTCAAAGGAAATCCCAAACTCCCTACGAGCAGTACTTC.

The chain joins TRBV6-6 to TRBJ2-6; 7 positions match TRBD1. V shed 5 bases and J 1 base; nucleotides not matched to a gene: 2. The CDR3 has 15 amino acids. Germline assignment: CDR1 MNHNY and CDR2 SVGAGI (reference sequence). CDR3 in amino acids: CASSQTGSGANVLTF. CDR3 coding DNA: TGTGCCAGCAGTCAGACAGGGTCTGGGGCCAACGTCCTGACTTTC.

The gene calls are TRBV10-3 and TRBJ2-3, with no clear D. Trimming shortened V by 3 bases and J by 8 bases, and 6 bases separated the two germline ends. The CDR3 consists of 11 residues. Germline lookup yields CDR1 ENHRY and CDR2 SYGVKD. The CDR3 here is CAISDGVTQYF. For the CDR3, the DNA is TGTGCCATCAGTGACGGAGTTACGCAGTATTTT.

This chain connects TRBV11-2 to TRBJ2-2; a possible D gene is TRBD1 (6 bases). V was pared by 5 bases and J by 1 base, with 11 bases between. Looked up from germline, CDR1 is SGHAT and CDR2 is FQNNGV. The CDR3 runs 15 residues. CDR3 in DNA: TGTGCCAGCAGCCCCTGGGGACAGAACACCGGGGAGCTGTTTTTT. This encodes CASSPWGQNTGELFF. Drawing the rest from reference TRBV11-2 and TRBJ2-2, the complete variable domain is EAGVAQSPRYKIIEKRQSVAFWCNPISGHATLYWYQQILGQGPKLLIQFQNNGVVDDSQLPKDRFSAERLKGVDSTLKIQPAKLEDSAVYLCASSPWGQNTGELFFGEGSRLTVL.

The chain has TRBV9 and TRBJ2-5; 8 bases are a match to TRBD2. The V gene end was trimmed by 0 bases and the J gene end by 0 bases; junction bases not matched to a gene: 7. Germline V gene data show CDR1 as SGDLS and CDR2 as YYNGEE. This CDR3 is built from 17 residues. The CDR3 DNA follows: TGTGCCAGCAGCGTAGCGGGGGGGGCGGGACACCAAGAGACCCAGTACTTC. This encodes CASSVAGGAGHQETQYF.

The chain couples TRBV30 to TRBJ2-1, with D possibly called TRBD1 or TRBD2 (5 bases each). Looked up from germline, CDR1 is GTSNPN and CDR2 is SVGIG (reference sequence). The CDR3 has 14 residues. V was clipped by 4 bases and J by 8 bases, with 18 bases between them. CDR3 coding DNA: TGTGCCTGGAACCCGGGGTCGGTGGGGGATGAGCAGTTCTTC. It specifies CAWNPGSVGDEQFF.